A single sample gave rise to the 22 T cell receptor beta chains below, sequenced in a study of technical replicates of blood from several donors. Assay used: immunoSEQ multiplex PCR; TCRdb lists only in-frame clones, some missing. This table holds 74,000 or so clones, approximately 96% found once. The sequenced sample consisted of T cells isolated from PBMCs. The origin of the receptors is a human donor in good health.

The chain recombines TRBV2 with TRBJ2-7; a weak D match, TRBD1 (6 bases). The CDR3 contains 13 residues. With 6 bases removed from V and 5 bases from J, the gap between germline ends came to 14 bases. Germline assignment: CDR1 SNHLY and CDR2 FYNNEI. DNA of the CDR3: TGTGCCAGCAGGGACAGCTTATTCGACGAGCAGTACTTC. As protein: CASRDSLFDEQYF. Full variable domain (remainder filled in from reference TRBV2 and TRBJ2-7): EPEVTQTPSHQVTQMGQEVILRCVPISNHLYFYWYRQILGQKVEFLVSFYNNEISEKSEIFDDQFSVERPDGSNFTLKIRSTKLEDSAMYFCASRDSLFDEQYFGPGTRLTVT.

This rearrangement joins TRBV29-1 to TRBJ2-5, with D possibly TRBD2 on 6 matching bases. Trimming left V 5 bases short and J 1 base short, with 11 bases between. Germline V gene lookup returns CDR1 SQVTM and CDR2 ANQGSEA. This CDR3 is built from 13 residues. CDR3: CSVQRTTQETQYF. CDR3 coding DNA: TGCAGCGTTCAGAGGACTACCCAAGAGACCCAGTACTTC. The whole variable domain, remainder taken from reference TRBV29-1 and TRBJ2-5, is SAVISQKPSRDICQRGTSLTIQCQVDSQVTMMFWYRQQPGQSLTLIATANQGSEATYESGFVIDKFPISRPNLTFSTLTVSNMSPEDSSIYLCSVQRTTQETQYFGPGTRLLVL.

V usage is TRBV4-2 and J usage is TRBJ1-6; 7 nucleotides agree with TRBD1. The CDR3 is made up of 16 amino acids. Trimming cost V 0 bases and J 5 bases; bases outside gene matches: 4. The germline V gene encodes CDR1 LGHNA and CDR2 YNFKEQ. DNA of the CDR3: TGTGCCAGCAGCCAAGAGGGACAGACAGATAATTCACCCCTCCACTTT. Its protein is CASSQEGQTDNSPLHF.

The chain combines TRBV28 with TRBJ1-5, with D hard to call. Germline values: CDR1 MDHEN, CDR2 SYDVKM. CDR3 length equals 14 residues. The ends were cut back, 5 bases at V and 4 bases at J, with 12 bases in the middle. As DNA, the CDR3 is TGTGCCAGCAGTCTACCCGCACTAAATCAGCCCCAGCATTTT. Translated, it gives CASSLPALNQPQHF.

The chain links TRBV27 to TRBJ2-7; D call uncertain. There are 13 residues in the CDR3. In germline, CDR1 is MNHEY, CDR2 SMNVEV (reference sequence). V gave up 2 bases and J gave up 3 bases, with 8 bases separating them. The DNA for the CDR3 is TGTGCCAGCAGTTTAATTAGAAACTACGAGCAGTACTTC. Encoded protein: CASSLIRNYEQYF.

The rearrangement links TRBV6-1 to TRBJ2-3, with D tentatively TRBD2 (6 bases). Germline V CDR1 and CDR2: MNHNS, SASEGT. There are 15 residues in the CDR3. V was cut by 5 bases and J by 0 bases, with 12 bases left in between. This CDR3 reads CASSRAGLSTDTQYF. CDR3 in DNA: TGTGCCAGCAGTAGAGCGGGCCTCAGCACAGATACGCAGTATTTT.

The CDR3 DNA sequence: TGCGCCAGCAGCTTGGCCTATGGACCAGGGGAAGAGACCCAGTACTTC. Protein sequence: CASSLAYGPGEETQYF. V gene TRBV5-1 combines with J gene TRBJ2-5; TRBD1 might be the D (6 bases). Trimming took off 0 bases at V and 3 bases at J, with 15 bases between the two ends. Germline V lookup: CDR1 SGHRS, CDR2 YFSETQ. The CDR3 totals 16 residues.

This chain links TRBV4-1 with TRBJ2-7; unclear D gene. Germline CDR1 MGHRA, CDR2 YSYEKL. Trimming removed 0 bases from V and 9 bases from J, with 9 bases in between. The CDR3 has 12 amino acids. CDR3 bases: TGCGCCAGCAGCCAAGATCCTCCCGTGCAGTACTTC. Its translation is CASSQDPPVQYF.

The chain recombines TRBV27 with TRBJ1-5; a weak D match, TRBD1 (6 bases). Germline loops: CDR1 MNHEY, CDR2 SMNVEV (reference sequence). This CDR3 comprises 14 residues. V lost 0 bases and J 10 bases, leaving 13 bases between the germline ends. The CDR3 DNA sequence: TGTGCCAGCAGTTTATCCACACAGGGCGGACCCCAGCATTTT. It specifies CASSLSTQGGPQHF.

V gene TRBV18 combines with J gene TRBJ2-7; D possibly corresponds to TRBD2 (7 bases). This CDR3 contains 18 residues. Trimming pared 0 bases from V and 0 bases from J, leaving 18 bases between. Germline V lookup: CDR1 KGHSH, CDR2 LQKENI. The CDR3 nucleotides read TGTGCCAGCTCACCACCCAGGGGCGCAGGGGAGGGCTCCTACGAGCAGTACTTC. It is translated as CASSPPRGAGEGSYEQYF.

The genes are TRBV9 and TRBJ1-4; D call uncertain. V lost 3 bases and J 7 bases, leaving 13 bases between the germline ends. Germline CDR1 and CDR2: SGDLS and YYNGEE. The CDR3 loop spans 14 amino acids. The CDR3 nucleotides are TGTGCCAGCAGCGCTAGGAGGTCCCCTGAAAAACTGTTTTTT. Amino acid sequence: CASSARRSPEKLFF.

This chain connects TRBV4-1 to TRBJ2-1; 11 bases fit TRBD1. Trimming took 4 bases from V and 6 from J; bases not matched to a gene: 8. This CDR3 has 16 residues. Per germline, CDR1 MGHRA and CDR2 YSYEKL. CDR3 in amino acids: CASSRMPGTGGNEQFF. The CDR3 coding sequence is TGCGCCAGCAGCCGAATGCCTGGGACAGGGGGCAATGAGCAGTTCTTC.

The V gene is TRBV7-9, the J gene TRBJ2-1; D is ambiguous. CDR1 and CDR2 from the germline V gene are SEHNR and FQNEAQ (reference sequence). The CDR3 consists of 14 residues. Trimming cost V 2 bases and J 9 bases, with 14 bases left between them. In DNA form, the CDR3 reads TGTGCCAGCAGCTTAAACCTAGGTTCGGGTGAGCAGTTCTTC. Protein product: CASSLNLGSGEQFF.

V gene TRBV9 combines with J gene TRBJ2-7; 8 bases are a match to TRBD2. Trimming at V came to 9 bases and at J to 6 bases, leaving 11 bases not matched to a gene. This CDR3 is 13 amino acids long. CDR1 is SGDLS and CDR2 is YYNGEE in the germline V gene. The DNA of the CDR3 is TGTGCCAACCTTTCCGGACTAGCCGGCGAGCAGTACTTC. This encodes CANLSGLAGEQYF.

The V gene is TRBV14, the J gene TRBJ2-7; D gene uncertain. V was pared by 4 bases and J by 3 bases, with 7 bases between. CDR1 SGHDN and CDR2 FVKESK come from the germline V gene. This CDR3 has 12 amino acids. The CDR3, as DNA: TGTGCCAGCAGCCCAGGTGGCTACGAGCAGTACTTC. Translating gives CASSPGGYEQYF.

J is TRBJ1-5 and V is TRBV6-4, with 7 positions matching TRBD1. Germline values: CDR1 MRHNA, CDR2 SNTAGT. This CDR3 is built from 14 residues. V shed 0 bases, J shed 8 bases, and the junction held 4 bases outside the gene matches. The CDR3 loop is CASSDSAGGEPQHF. For the CDR3, the DNA is TGTGCCAGCAGTGACTCGGCAGGGGGAGAGCCCCAGCATTTT.

This chain uses TRBV2 with TRBJ2-3; D is possibly TRBD1 (5 bases). Deletions cut 6 bases from V and 6 bases from J, with 13 bases between. Germline V CDR1 and CDR2: SNHLY, FYNNEI. This CDR3 region has 13 residues. The CDR3 bases are TGTGCCAGCAGAGAGCAGGGTTGGGATACGCAGTATTTT. Encoded protein: CASREQGWDTQYF.

This clone was observed a single time. V is TRBV30 and J is TRBJ1-5; D is possibly TRBD1 (6 bases). The CDR3 runs to 15 residues. Trimming pared 2 bases from V and 5 bases from J, leaving 16 bases between. The germline gives CDR1 GTSNPN, CDR2 SVGIG (reference sequence). CDR3: CAWSPGQLNYQPQHF. The CDR3 DNA is TGTGCCTGGAGTCCCGGACAGTTAAACTATCAGCCCCAGCATTTT.

In its sample, this clone was seen once. The gene calls are TRBV28 and TRBJ1-2; 7 bases map to TRBD1. The CDR3 has 17 amino acids. Germline CDR1 MDHEN, CDR2 SYDVKM. Trimming removed 6 bases from V and 0 bases from J; junction bases left unmatched: 13. DNA for the CDR3: TGTGCCAGCAGGGTCCTCTGGGGGGACAGTCCTAACTATGGCTACACCTTC. It encodes CASRVLWGDSPNYGYTF.

This clone occurred a few times. The V and J genes are TRBV5-6 and TRBJ2-1, with 14 nucleotides matching TRBD2. This CDR3 has 15 residues. CDR1 SGHDT and CDR2 YYEEEE come from the germline V gene. The ends lost 5 bases at V and 8 bases at J; junction bases unmatched: 6. The CDR3 region has the DNA TGTGCCAGCAGATTCGGGACTAGCGGGAGACATGAGCAGTTCTTC. It encodes CASRFGTSGRHEQFF.

The chain couples TRBV4-1 to TRBJ1-1; D is perhaps TRBD1 (5 bases). Trimming cost V 1 base and J 8 bases, with 11 bases left between them. The CDR3 loop spans 13 amino acids. From germline, CDR1 is MGHRA and CDR2 YSYEKL. This chain's CDR3 is CASSQVQAREAFF. DNA of the CDR3: TGCGCCAGCAGCCAAGTACAGGCGAGGGAAGCTTTCTTT.

This rearrangement joins TRBV5-6 to TRBJ1-1, with a tentative D call TRBD1 (5 bases). CDR1 is SGHDT, CDR2 YYEEEE, per germline. CDR3 size: 14 residues. V was clipped by 0 bases and J by 1 base, with 7 bases between them. CDR3 sequence reads: CASSLGQSNTEAFF. The CDR3 coding sequence is TGTGCCAGCAGCTTGGGACAGTCGAACACTGAAGCTTTCTTT. Variable domain in full (rest from reference TRBV5-6 and TRBJ1-1): DAGVTQSPTHLIKTRGQQVTLRCSPKSGHDTVSWYQQALGQGPQFIFQYYEEEERQRGNFPDRFSGHQFPNYSSELNVNALLLGDSALYLCASSLGQSNTEAFFGQGTRLTVV.